The rows below give T cell receptor beta chains drawn from one sample of a study of cytomegalovirus exposure and HLA in healthy donors. TCRdb keeps only in-frame clones here, not all; method: immunoSEQ multiplex PCR. The sample shows about 190,000 clones, over 70% of them seen only once. The sample taken for sequencing was PBMCs. The source is a woman aged 25 to 39 in good health and CMV-seropositive. CDR3s include the opening cysteine and the closing phenylalanine or tryptophan. Not every row has a clone size; where given, it reads once, few, many or a size class.

>TRBV27|NA|TRBJ2-7
CASSLRGGYYEQYF
>TRBV18|NA|TRBJ1-2
CASSPLPTDLGGYTF
>TRBV5-5|NA|TRBJ1-3
CASSLGAGETGNTIYF
>TRBV6-4|once|TRBJ2-3
CASSDSGGGGTDTQYF
>TRBV27|NA|TRBJ2-4
CASSLPGRADIQYF
>TRBV7-8|once|TRBJ2-3
CASSSGLAGTDGTDTQYF
>TRBV7-9|NA|TRBJ2-7
CASSLGDRERDEQYF
>TRBV28|NA|TRBJ2-2
CASRGTSGASDTGELFF
>TRBV4-2|NA|TRBJ2-6
CASSQDGAFSGANVLTF
>TRBV6-6|NA|TRBJ1-2
CASSYHRGSNYGYTF
>TRBV28|NA|TRBJ2-2
CASSTEDRAGTGELFF
>TRBV19|NA|TRBJ2-1
CASNNRGQNNEQFF
>TRBV7-2|NA|TRBJ2-7
CASSLVFGGRGGYEQYF
>TRBV19|NA|TRBJ2-1
CASRNLDLNEQFF
>TRBV29-1|NA|TRBJ2-1
CSVHGQGAGGRFF
>TRBV18|NA|TRBJ1-5
CASSPGGARWQPQHF
>TRBV2|NA|TRBJ2-7
CASMDVTGRYEQYF
>TRBV7-9|NA|TRBJ2-7
CASSFGRANEQYF
>TRBV6-5|NA|TRBJ1-2
CASSYSPRGTNYGYTF
>TRBV5-1|NA|TRBJ2-2
CASSLSARNTGELFF
>TRBV10-1|few|TRBJ2-1
CASSATVEYNEQFF
>TRBV2|NA|TRBJ1-1
CASSAGQGARPEAFF
>TRBV5-6|NA|TRBJ2-7
CASSLVADYEQYF
>TRBV7-9|few|TRBJ1-1
CASSPGTAEAFF
>TRBV29-1|NA|TRBJ1-2
CSVRTGENYGYTF
>TRBV19|NA|TRBJ1-1
CASSMSGETEAFF
>TRBV10-1|once|TRBJ2-1
CASSASTSGAYNEQFF
>TRBV4-1|NA|TRBJ2-7
CASSQDWQGGDEQYF
>TRBV6-1|NA|TRBJ1-2
CAVQLPSNYGYTF
>TRBV27|NA|TRBJ2-1
CASSSLLAGGYNEQFF
>TRBV7-9|NA|TRBJ2-2
CASSLYISGRGTGELFF
>TRBV5-4|NA|TRBJ2-7
CASSLAGQGYEQYF
>TRBV7-2|NA|TRBJ2-7
CASSFRDSPGYDSYEQYF
>TRBV5-1|NA|TRBJ1-3
CASSLAGSGNTIYF
>TRBV2|once|TRBJ2-7
CASRSGQAYEQYF
>TRBV19|NA|TRBJ1-3
CASSTTGTGAGNTIYF
>TRBV7-2|NA|TRBJ2-1
CASSSLRLAGRNEQFF
>TRBV9|NA|TRBJ1-2
CASSVGRDRGGYGYTF
>TRBV2|NA|TRBJ2-5
CASTLLAGGQETQYF
>TRBV6-1|few|TRBJ1-1
CASSESLNTEAFF
>TRBV7-9|NA|TRBJ1-1
CASSPKDRLNTEAFF
>TRBV7-6|few|TRBJ2-7
CASSQPGTAYEQYF
>TRBV19|few|TRBJ2-4
CASNKGLAGATIQYF
>TRBV5-1|NA|TRBJ1-5
CASSLGGIGNQPQHF
>TRBV7-9|few|TRBJ2-3
CASSLGKLRTDTQYF
>TRBV25-1|NA|TRBJ2-1
CASSPPGQDYNEQFF
>TRBV28|NA|TRBJ1-6
CASSLGWGQGALYSPLHF
>TRBV28|once|TRBJ2-7
CASSPRGGGLTYEQYF
>TRBV27|NA|TRBJ2-2
CASSLLGTGNTGELFF
>TRBV19|NA|TRBJ2-2
CASSMTSSNTGELFF
>TRBV29-1|NA|TRBJ2-1
CSVEAQGQFF
>TRBV29-1|NA|TRBJ2-7
CSATLGAGVVYEQYF
>TRBV5-6|NA|TRBJ2-1
CASSPLGWGGSPNEQFF
>TRBV9|few|TRBJ1-3
CASSVGSGGSGNTIYF
>TRBV5-1|NA|TRBJ2-3
CASRRDSGADTQYF
>TRBV6-5|NA|TRBJ2-1
CASSGASSRWVF
>TRBV5-4|NA|TRBJ2-1
CASSRGVLSSGREPHNEQFF
>TRBV2|NA|TRBJ2-1
CATAGGGLAYNEQFF
>TRBV4-2|once|TRBJ2-1
CASSPYTTGGAGNEQFF